This entry concerns a single TCR beta chain. Authors' processing steps: Reference gene primers were amplified, and this amplification served to estimate nucleated cell counts. The repertoire was sequenced with immunoSEQ multiplex PCR; TCRdb's copy has only in-frame clones and lacks some. Clone size and the V and J calls come from that table; the DNA yielded D and trimming. This sample has over 250,000 clones, with around 83% found just once. Cohorts were based on clinical histories the participants reported. Each exposed participant met a COVID-19 case in the 2 weeks preceding study entry. The entry originates in a study of blood T cell repertoires in COVID-19. About the research overall: T cells, B-cell-depleted T cells, or PBMCs provided the cDNA or gDNA that served as material.

Germline V gene sequence: CDR1 LGHDT, CDR2 YNNKEL (reference sequence). V dropped 4 bases and J dropped 0 bases, with 19 bases sitting between them. This CDR3 has 19 amino acids. The rearrangement uses TRBV3-1 (or the pseudogene TRBV3-2) and TRBJ2-6, with D maybe TRBD1 (5 bases). This sequence was found in a man in his forties who had been exposed to COVID-19. The sequenced sample consisted of PBMCs or T cells enriched from blood (not recorded which). The CDR3: CASSLNPTVTISGANVLTF. The CDR3 bases are TGTGCCAGCAGCCTCAACCCGACAGTTACCATCTCTGGGGCCAACGTCCTGACTTTC.